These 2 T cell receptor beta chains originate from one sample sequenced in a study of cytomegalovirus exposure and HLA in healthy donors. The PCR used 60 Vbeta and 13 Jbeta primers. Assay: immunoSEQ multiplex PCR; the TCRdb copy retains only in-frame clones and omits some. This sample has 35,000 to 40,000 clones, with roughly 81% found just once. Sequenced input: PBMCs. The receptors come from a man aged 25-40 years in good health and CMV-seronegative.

CDR3 sequence (DNA): TGTGCCAGCAGTTACCGGACAGCGGGGAAACTGTTTTTT. Protein product: CASSYRTAGKLFF. This chain links TRBV28 with TRBJ1-4; weak D call: TRBD1 (6 bases). V was clipped by 4 bases and J by 11 bases, with 14 bases between them. Germline values: CDR1 MDHEN, CDR2 SYDVKM. CDR3 length equals 13 residues.

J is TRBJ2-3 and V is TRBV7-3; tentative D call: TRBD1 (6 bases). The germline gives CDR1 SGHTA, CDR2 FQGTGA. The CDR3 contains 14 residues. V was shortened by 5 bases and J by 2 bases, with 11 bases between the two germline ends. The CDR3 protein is CASSPDRTTDTQYF. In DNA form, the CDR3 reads TGTGCCAGCAGCCCTGACAGGACCACAGATACGCAGTATTTT.